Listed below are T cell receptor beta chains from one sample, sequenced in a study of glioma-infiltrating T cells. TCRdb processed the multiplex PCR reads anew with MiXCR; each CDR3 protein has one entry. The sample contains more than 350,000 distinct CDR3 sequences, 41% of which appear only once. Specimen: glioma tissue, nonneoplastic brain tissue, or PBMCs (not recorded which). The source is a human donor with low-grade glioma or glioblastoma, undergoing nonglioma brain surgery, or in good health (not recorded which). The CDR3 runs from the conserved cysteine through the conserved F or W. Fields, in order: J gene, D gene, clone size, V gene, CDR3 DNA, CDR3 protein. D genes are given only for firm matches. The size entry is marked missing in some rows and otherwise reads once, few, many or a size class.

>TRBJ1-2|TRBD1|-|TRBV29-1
TGCAGCGTTGATTCGACAGGGCACAGGTACACCTTC
CSVDSTGHRYTF
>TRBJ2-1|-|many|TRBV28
TGTGCCAGCAGTTTGAACTCCTACAATGAGCAGTTCTTC
CASSLNSYNEQFF
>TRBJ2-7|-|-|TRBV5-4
TGTGCCAGCAGTTTAAGGGGGGCGTTTTACGAGCAGTACTTC
CASSLRGAFYEQYF
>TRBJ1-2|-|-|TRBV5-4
TGTGCCAGCAGCTTTTCCCTCCTCGCTAACTATGGCTACACCTTC
CASSFSLLANYGYTF
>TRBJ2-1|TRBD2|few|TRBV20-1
TGCAGTGCTAGACCAGCGGGAGTTCTCAATGAGCAGTTCTTC
CSARPAGVLNEQFF
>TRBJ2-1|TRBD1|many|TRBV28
TGTGCCAGCAGTCCAGGGGGTTCCTACAATGAGCAGTTCTTC
CASSPGGSYNEQFF
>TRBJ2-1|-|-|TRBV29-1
TGCAGCGGGGGGTATTTCAATGAGCAGTTCTTC
CSGGYFNEQFF
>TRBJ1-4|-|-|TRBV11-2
TGTGCCAGCAGCTATCAGGTCTGGGAAAAACTGTTTTTT
CASSYQVWEKLFF
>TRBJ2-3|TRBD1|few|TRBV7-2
TGTGCCAGCAGCTTAGCTCCCGGGACAGCCCGAGATACGCAGTATTTT
CASSLAPGTARDTQYF
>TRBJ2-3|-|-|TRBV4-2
TGTGCCAGCAGCCTCGAAGGGACTCGAGATACGCAGTATTTT
CASSLEGTRDTQYF
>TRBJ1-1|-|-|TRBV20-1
TGCAGTGCTAGAGATTCGGGGATAGACACTGAAGCTTTCTTT
CSARDSGIDTEAFF
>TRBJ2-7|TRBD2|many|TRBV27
TGTGCCAGCAGTCCTACTAGCGGGAGAATGTACGAGCAGTACTTC
CASSPTSGRMYEQYF
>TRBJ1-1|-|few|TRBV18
TGTGCCAGCTCACCCGTACAGGCCAAGAACACTGAAGCTTTCTTT
CASSPVQAKNTEAFF
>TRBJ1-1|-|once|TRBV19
TGTGCCAGTAGTTCGACATCCGGGGACACTGAAGCTTTCTTT
CASSSTSGDTEAFF
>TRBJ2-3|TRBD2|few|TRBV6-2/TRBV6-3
TGTGCCAGCAGCTCCGGACTAGCCGAGGATACGCAGTATTTT
CASSSGLAEDTQYF
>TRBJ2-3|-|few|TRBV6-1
TGTGCCAGCAGTGAGAGGGGAATAAGAAGCACAGATACGCAGTATTTT
CASSERGIRSTDTQYF
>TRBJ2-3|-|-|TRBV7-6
TGTGCCAGCAGCCAAATTATAACAGGGAATACGCAGTATTTT
CASSQIITGNTQYF
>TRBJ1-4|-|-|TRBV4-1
TGCGCCAGCAGCCAAATGGGACAAATTAATGAAAAACTGTTTTTT
CASSQMGQINEKLFF
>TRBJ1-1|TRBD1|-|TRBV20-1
TGCAGTGCTCCCTCGGGGACAGATACTGAAGCTTTCTTT
CSAPSGTDTEAFF
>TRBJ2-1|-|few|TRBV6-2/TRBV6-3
TGTGCCAGCAGTTACCCGACCACCCACAATGAGCAGTTCTTC
CASSYPTTHNEQFF
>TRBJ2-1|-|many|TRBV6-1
TGTGCCAGCAGGACCACTATTCTTGAGCAGTTCTTC
CASRTTILEQFF
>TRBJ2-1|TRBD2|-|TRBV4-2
TGTGCCAGCAGCCAAGATTATGCGGGAGGGTACAATGAGCAGTTCTTC
CASSQDYAGGYNEQFF
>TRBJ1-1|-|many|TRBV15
TGTGCCACCAGCAGAGATCGTTGGGGGAGTGGGCTGGAAGCTTTCTTT
CATSRDRWGSGLEAFF
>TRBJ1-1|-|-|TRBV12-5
TGTGCTAGTGGTTCTGCGGATATGAACACTGAAGCTTTCTTT
CASGSADMNTEAFF
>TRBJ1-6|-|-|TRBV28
TGTTCCAGCAGCTCCGCGCGCCCCGCTTATAATTCACCCCTCCACTTT
CSSSSARPAYNSPLHF
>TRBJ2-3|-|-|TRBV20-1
TGCAGTGCTAACCGCCGAACAGCGGGCACAGATACGCAGTATTTT
CSANRRTAGTDTQYF
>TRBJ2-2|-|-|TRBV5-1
TGCGCCAGCAGCTTAAGCCCACCGAACACCGGGGAGCTGTTTTTT
CASSLSPPNTGELFF
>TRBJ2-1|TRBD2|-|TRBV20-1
TGCAGTGCTAGTACGTTAGCGGGGGCAATTTACAATGAGCGGTTCTTC
CSASTLAGAIYNERFF
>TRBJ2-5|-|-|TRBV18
TGTGCCAGCTCACCACGGTTGACAGACCAAGAGACCCAGTACTTC
CASSPRLTDQETQYF
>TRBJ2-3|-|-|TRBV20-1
TGCAGTGCTCTCCGGGGAGCTAGCACAGATGCGCAGTATTTT
CSALRGASTDAQYF
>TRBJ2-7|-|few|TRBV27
TGTGCCAGCAGTCCCTGGAGGCAGGGTGTAACGTACGAGCAGTACTTC
CASSPWRQGVTYEQYF
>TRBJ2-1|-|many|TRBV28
TGTGCCAGTGTCAGGGGAGGGCCCTACAATGAGCAGTTCTTC
CASVRGGPYNEQFF
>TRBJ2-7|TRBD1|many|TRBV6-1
TGTGCCAGCAGTTCGGGACAGGGCATCTACGAGCAGTACTTC
CASSSGQGIYEQYF
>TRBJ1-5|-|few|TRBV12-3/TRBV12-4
TGTGCCAGCAGCCTAGACGGGGGTAATCAGCCCCAGCATTTT
CASSLDGGNQPQHF
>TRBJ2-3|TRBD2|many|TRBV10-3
TGTGCCATCACCCCGGTAGCGGGAGATACGCAGTATTTT
CAITPVAGDTQYF
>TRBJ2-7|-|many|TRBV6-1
TGTGCCAGCAATGGTCAGGCCTCCTACGAGCAGTACTTC
CASNGQASYEQYF
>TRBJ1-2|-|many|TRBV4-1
TGCGCCAGCAGCCAAGATACGGGACGCTACACCTTC
CASSQDTGRYTF
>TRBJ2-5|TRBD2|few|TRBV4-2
TGTGCCAGCAGCCATCCCGGACTAGCGGCCCAAGAGACCCAGTACTTC
CASSHPGLAAQETQYF
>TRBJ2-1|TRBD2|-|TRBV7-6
TGTGCCAGCAGCGTCCCTCCGGGACTAGCGGGAGGGACGCCCTACAATGAGCAGTTCTTC
CASSVPPGLAGGTPYNEQFF
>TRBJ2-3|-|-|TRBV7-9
TGTGCCAGCAGCTTACCACAGGGTACCGATACGCAGTATTTT
CASSLPQGTDTQYF
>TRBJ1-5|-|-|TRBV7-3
TGTGCCAGCAGCTTAACTCAGCATCAGCCCCAGCATTTT
CASSLTQHQPQHF
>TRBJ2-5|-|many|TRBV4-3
TGCGCCAGCAGCCAAGATCGTTATGGGGAGACCCAGTACTTC
CASSQDRYGETQYF
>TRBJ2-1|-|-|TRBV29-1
TGCAACGTTCGACGTAGTAACCACAATGAGCAGTTCTTC
CNVRRSNHNEQFF
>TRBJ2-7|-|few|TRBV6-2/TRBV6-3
TGTGCCAGCAGTTACGGCGTTCGGACCGGGTCGACTTTC
CASSYGVRTGSTF